These 29 T cell receptor beta chains came from one sample sequenced in a study of metastatic and nonmetastatic thyroid tumors. TCRdb ran MiXCR on the PCR reads. The sample shows 23,000 or so clones, more than 10% of them seen only once. All patients were untreated before thyroid surgery. Material for sequencing was blood. The receptors shown here come from a female donor with papillary thyroid cancer or a benign thyroid nodule (not recorded which). Some clones in this sample may be carry-over from other donors' samples.

This clone was observed at least ten times. The chain couples TRBV19 to TRBJ2-7; 9 nucleotides match TRBD1. The CDR3 length is 13 residues. Germline assignment: CDR1 LNHDA and CDR2 SQIVND (reference sequence). The ends lost 10 bases at V and 3 bases at J; junction bases unmatched: 7. DNA of the CDR3: TGTGCCACCGCGGGACAGGGACACTACGAGCAGTACTTC. Translation gives CATAGQGHYEQYF.

This clone is classed as medium-sized. The chain has TRBV6-1 and TRBJ1-2; a possible D gene is TRBD1 (6 bases). The CDR3 has 14 amino acids. The V and J ends lost 5 bases and 1 base respectively, with 11 bases between them. Germline V gene sequence: CDR1 MNHNS, CDR2 SASEGT. For the CDR3, the DNA is TGTGCCAGCAGTCCGGGACACTATAACTATGGCTACACCTTC. This sequence encodes CASSPGHYNYGYTF.

There are many counts of this clone. This chain connects TRBV12-3 or TRBV12-4 to TRBJ2-5; D gene uncertain. The CDR3 extends over 13 amino acids. V was shortened by 1 base and J by 4 bases, with 7 bases between the two germline ends. CDR3 in amino acids: CASSLGPLETQYF. In nucleotides, the CDR3 is TGTGCCAGCAGTTTAGGCCCACTAGAGACCCAGTACTTC.

J is TRBJ2-1 and V is TRBV28; 7 nucleotides match TRBD2. CDR3 length: 16 residues. CDR1 MDHEN and CDR2 SYDVKM come from the germline V gene. The V segment lost 2 bases and the J segment 6 bases; nucleotides outside the gene matches: 10. DNA for the CDR3: TGTGCCAGCAGTTTAAGCGGGGCCATTCTCCTCAATGAGCAGTTCTTC. Translation gives CASSLSGAILLNEQFF.

This clone was seen many times. A much larger clone sits a single nucleotide away, making a read error possible. V gene TRBV13 combines with J gene TRBJ1-1; D remains ambiguous. CDR1 is PRHDT, CDR2 FYEKMQ, per germline (reference sequence). This CDR3 has 14 residues. The CDR3: CASSLGRRNTGAFF. Written as DNA, the CDR3 is TGTGCCAGCAGCCTCGGGAGACGGAACACTGGAGCTTTCTTT.

This clone was detected many times. V gene TRBV5-1 combines with J gene TRBJ1-1; 7 positions match TRBD1. Unmatched junction bases numbered 6, after V lost 4 bases and J lost 0 bases. The CDR3 sequence is 15 residues long. Germline V gene data show CDR1 as SGHRS and CDR2 as YFSETQ. CDR3 sequence: CASSTNRGMNTEAFF. For the CDR3, the DNA is TGCGCCAGCAGCACGAACAGGGGTATGAACACTGAAGCTTTCTTT.

This clone was observed many times. Other DNA sequences of this sample code for an identical CDR3. The V call is TRBV5-8, the J call TRBJ1-5; D not resolved. The CDR3 is 14 residues long. Germline CDR1 and CDR2: SGHTS and YDEGEE. The ends were cut back, 3 bases at V and 7 bases at J, with 14 bases in the middle. As DNA, the CDR3 is TGTGCCAGCAGCTCCGACAAGACGGGGCAGCCCCAGCATTTT. It is translated as CASSSDKTGQPQHF.

Many counts were recorded for this clone. The chain links TRBV18 to TRBJ1-1; D is possibly TRBD1 (5 bases). The CDR3 extends over 11 amino acids. Germline-derived CDR1 and CDR2 are KGHSH and LQKENI. The V gene lost 6 bases and the J gene lost 7 bases, with 9 bases spanning the gap. The CDR3 region has the DNA TGTGCCAGCTCGCCTGGGGGTGAAGCTTTCTTT. It yields the protein CASSPGGEAFF.

This chain joins TRBV20-1 and TRBJ2-7, with 12 nucleotides matching TRBD2. The CDR3 has 13 amino acids. CDR1 DFQATT and CDR2 SNEGSKA come from the germline V gene (reference sequence). CDR3 nucleotides: TGCAGCAAAGGACTAGCGGGATCCTACGAGCAGTACTTC. Protein product: CSKGLAGSYEQYF.

This clone was detected a few times. The chain couples TRBV19 to TRBJ1-6; D gene uncertain. V was trimmed by 9 bases and J by 7 bases, leaving 10 bases between them. The CDR3 sequence is 12 residues long. Germline loops: CDR1 LNHDA, CDR2 SQIVND (reference sequence). The CDR3 nucleotides read TGTGCCAGAGGATCGGGGAATTCACCCCTCCACTTT. The encoded protein is CARGSGNSPLHF.

This clone was seen repeatedly, ten times or more. The V and J genes are TRBV5-8 and TRBJ1-4; 8 positions match TRBD1. This CDR3 region has 15 residues. Germline V lookup: CDR1 SGHTS, CDR2 YDEGEE. With 4 bases clipped from V and 7 bases from J, the junction kept 9 bases outside the gene matches. CDR3 coding DNA: TGTGCCAGCAGCCGACAGGGGAAACATGGTGAAAAACTGTTTTTT. This codes for CASSRQGKHGEKLFF.

This clone has only a few counts. CDR3 in amino acids: CASSLDGVGDCEQYF. For the CDR3, the DNA is TGTGCCAGCAGCTTAGACGGGGTAGGAGACTGCGAGCAGTACTTC. This chain joins TRBV7-9 and TRBJ2-7; weak D call: TRBD2 (5 bases). The length of the CDR3 is 15 residues. Germline loops: CDR1 SEHNR, CDR2 FQNEAQ (reference sequence). Trimming left V 1 base short and J 6 bases short, with 16 bases between. Combining the CDR3 with reference TRBV7-9 and TRBJ2-7 gives the whole variable domain DTGVSQNPRHKITKRGQNVTFRCDPISEHNRLYWYRQTLGQGPEFLTYFQNEAQLEKSRLLSDRFSAERPKGSFSTLEIQRTEQGDSAMYLCASSLDGVGDCEQYFGPGTRLTVT.

This clone was recorded at least ten times. The V gene is TRBV6-1, the J gene TRBJ1-5, with 7 bases matching TRBD1. After removal of 2 bases from V and 5 bases from J, the junction contained 3 bases not matched to a gene. This CDR3 contains 14 residues. Germline CDR1 and CDR2: MNHNS and SASEGT. The CDR3 DNA reads as TGTGCCAGCAGTGAAAGGGGGCTCGATCAGCCCCAGCATTTT. Protein: CASSERGLDQPQHF.

Many counts were recorded for this clone. The chain uses TRBV18 and TRBJ2-5, with D perhaps TRBD1 or TRBD2 (5 bases each). The CDR3 extends over 15 amino acids. Germline CDR1 reads KGHSH; CDR2 reads LQKENI. Deletions cut 4 bases from V and 5 bases from J, with 17 bases between. The CDR3 loop reads CASSRMGRRGETQYF. The DNA of the CDR3 is TGTGCCAGCTCACGAATGGGACGCCGAGGGGAGACCCAGTACTTC.

This clone was recorded many times. The chain is built from TRBV3-1 and TRBJ1-3; tentative D call: TRBD1 (6 bases). V lost 3 bases and J lost 0, with 9 bases in between. Germline V lookup: CDR1 LGHDT, CDR2 YNNKEL (reference sequence). This CDR3 is built from 15 residues. The CDR3 sequence: CASSQMTGSGNTIYF. The DNA of the CDR3 is TGTGCCAGCAGCCAGATGACAGGCTCTGGAAACACCATATATTTT.

This clone was seen ten or more times. The rearrangement links TRBV5-6 to TRBJ1-2; D remains unclear. CDR1 SGHDT and CDR2 YYEEEE come from the germline V gene. V shed 5 bases and J shed 4 bases, with 18 bases lying between them. The CDR3 has 15 amino acids. The CDR3 protein is CASRAWGIRLYGYTF. The CDR3 nucleotides read TGTGCCAGCAGAGCTTGGGGAATTCGGCTCTATGGCTACACCTTC.

This clone was picked up many times. The genes are TRBV25-1 and TRBJ2-3, with D possibly matching TRBD2 (6 bases). V shed 6 bases and J shed 0 bases, with 16 bases lying between them. This CDR3 spans 16 amino acids. Germline lookup yields CDR1 MGHDK and CDR2 SYGVNS. CDR3 sequence reads: CASSETSRVSTDTQYF. The CDR3 nucleotides read TGTGCCAGCAGCGAGACTAGTCGCGTTAGCACAGATACGCAGTATTTT.

This clone showed up many times. The chain carries TRBV20-1 and TRBJ2-1; D is uncertain. The CDR3 is made up of 11 amino acids. The germline gives CDR1 DFQATT, CDR2 SNEGSKA (reference sequence). The V end lost 1 base, the J end lost 4 bases, and 2 bases lay between the germline ends. The CDR3 coding sequence is TGCAGTGCTAGAGGATACAATGAGCAGTTCTTC. Amino acids: CSARGYNEQFF.

This clone was detected once. One junction end disagrees with the germline gene, perhaps due to a read error. This chain joins TRBV10-3 and TRBJ2-1, with 10 bases matching TRBD2. This CDR3 is 15 amino acids long. Per the germline V gene, CDR1 is ENHRY and CDR2 is SYGVKD. In DNA, the CDR3 is TGTGCCTTCAGAGAGTCAAGCGGGAGGGCCAATGAGCAGTTCTTC. It translates to CAFRESSGRANEQFF.

By proportion, this clone is medium-sized. The rearrangement joins TRBV5-1 to TRBJ1-2; weak D call: TRBD1 (5 bases). Germline lookup yields CDR1 SGHRS and CDR2 YFSETQ. The V end lost 0 bases, the J end lost 8 bases, and 14 bases lay between the germline ends. The CDR3 has 14 amino acids. This CDR3 is CASSLGGEARGYTF. The DNA for the CDR3 is TGCGCCAGCAGCTTGGGAGGGGAGGCTCGGGGCTACACCTTC.

This clone was recorded at least ten times. The J gene is TRBJ2-7, the V gene TRBV2; unclear D gene. V shed 3 bases and J shed 2 bases, with 14 bases lying between them. This CDR3 contains 15 residues. The germline CDR1 and CDR2 sequences are SNHLY and FYNNEI. The CDR3 nucleotides are TGTGCCAGCAGTGATTTCTTGGGGTCTACCTACGAGCAGTACTTC. This translates into CASSDFLGSTYEQYF.

The chain has TRBV6-1 and TRBJ1-1; D is unresolved. The CDR3 runs to 13 residues. Trimming took 7 bases from V and 6 from J, leaving 15 bases between them. CDR1 MNHNS and CDR2 SASEGT come from the germline V gene. The CDR3 reads CASNTQTNAEAFF. DNA of the CDR3: TGTGCCAGCAACACACAAACCAACGCTGAAGCTTTCTTT.

This clone has more than one count but fewer than ten. The chain links TRBV6-1 to TRBJ2-3; the match to TRBD2 covers 7 bases. J gave up 3 bases and V 8 bases, and 5 bases lay outside the gene matches. Germline lookup yields CDR1 MNHNS and CDR2 SASEGT. The CDR3 length is 13 residues. CDR3 sequence: CASWGGRTDTQYF. CDR3 DNA sequence: TGTGCCAGCTGGGGGGGGAGAACAGATACGCAGTATTTT.

Ten or more counts support this clone. V and J are TRBV6-1 and TRBJ2-2; D possibly corresponds to TRBD1 (6 bases). Trimming pared 7 bases from V and 3 bases from J, leaving 12 bases between. The CDR3 has 14 residues. CDR1 is MNHNS and CDR2 is SASEGT in the germline V gene. CDR3 residues: CASMRTGHTGELFF. CDR3 coding DNA: TGTGCCAGCATGCGTACAGGGCACACCGGGGAGCTGTTTTTT.

This clone was recorded many times. The chain's CDR3 is CASSEARAGGRAETQYF. The CDR3 DNA reads as TGTGCCAGCAGTGAAGCCCGGGCGGGCGGGAGGGCCGAGACCCAGTACTTC. The rearrangement links TRBV6-1 to TRBJ2-5; 9 nucleotides line up with TRBD2. This CDR3 comprises 17 residues. V lost 0 bases and J lost 5; bases outside the gene matches: 10. Germline assignment: CDR1 MNHNS and CDR2 SASEGT.

This clone was detected ten times or more. The chain uses TRBV11-2 and TRBJ2-1; 15 nucleotides line up with TRBD2. Germline assignment: CDR1 SGHAT and CDR2 FQNNGV. V trimming: 1 base; J trimming: 9 bases; junction bases outside the gene matches: 4. The CDR3 is 16 amino acids. The chain's CDR3 is CASSLGPGLAGGEQFF. CDR3 in DNA: TGTGCCAGCAGCTTAGGTCCGGGACTAGCGGGGGGTGAGCAGTTCTTC.

This chain uses TRBV4-1 with TRBJ1-1; D ambiguous. From germline, CDR1 is MGHRA and CDR2 YSYEKL. V dropped 2 bases and J dropped 6 bases, with 10 bases sitting between them. This CDR3 comprises 13 residues. In nucleotides, the CDR3 is TGCGCCAGCAGCCAAACAGAAGCGGCTGAAGCTTTCTTT. Amino acids: CASSQTEAAEAFF.

The table lists this clone with many counts. The J gene is TRBJ2-1, the V gene TRBV11-2; TRBD2 matches at 8 bases. The CDR3 is 17 amino acids. The germline CDR1 and CDR2 sequences are SGHAT and FQNNGV. The trim removed 0 bases at V and 3 bases at J, leaving 7 bases unmatched. This CDR3 reads CASSLEKAGVVYNEQFF. DNA for the CDR3: TGTGCCAGCAGCTTAGAGAAAGCGGGAGTGGTCTACAATGAGCAGTTCTTC.

In this sample, this clone turned up many times. The chain links TRBV9 to TRBJ2-5, with no clear D. The CDR3 contains 12 residues. Germline CDR1 is SGDLS and CDR2 is YYNGEE. The V end was cut by 0 bases, the J end by 4 bases, with 4 bases between. The DNA of the CDR3 is TGTGCCAGCAGCGTAGGTGGAGAGACCCAGTACTTC. This codes for CASSVGGETQYF.